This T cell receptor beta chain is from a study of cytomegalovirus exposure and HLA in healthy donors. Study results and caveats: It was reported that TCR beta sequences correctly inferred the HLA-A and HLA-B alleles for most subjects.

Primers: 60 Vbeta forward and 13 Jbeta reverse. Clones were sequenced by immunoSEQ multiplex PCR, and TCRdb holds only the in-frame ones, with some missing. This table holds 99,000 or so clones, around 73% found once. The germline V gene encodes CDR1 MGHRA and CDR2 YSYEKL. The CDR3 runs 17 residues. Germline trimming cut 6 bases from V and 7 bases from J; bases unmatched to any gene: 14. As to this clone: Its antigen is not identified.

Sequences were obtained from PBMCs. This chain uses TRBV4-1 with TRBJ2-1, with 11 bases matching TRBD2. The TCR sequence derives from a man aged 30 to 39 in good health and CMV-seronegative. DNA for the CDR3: TGCGCCAGCAGAGCTCGCTTAGCGGGGGGGCTCAGAAATGAGCAGTTCTTC. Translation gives CASRARLAGGLRNEQFF.